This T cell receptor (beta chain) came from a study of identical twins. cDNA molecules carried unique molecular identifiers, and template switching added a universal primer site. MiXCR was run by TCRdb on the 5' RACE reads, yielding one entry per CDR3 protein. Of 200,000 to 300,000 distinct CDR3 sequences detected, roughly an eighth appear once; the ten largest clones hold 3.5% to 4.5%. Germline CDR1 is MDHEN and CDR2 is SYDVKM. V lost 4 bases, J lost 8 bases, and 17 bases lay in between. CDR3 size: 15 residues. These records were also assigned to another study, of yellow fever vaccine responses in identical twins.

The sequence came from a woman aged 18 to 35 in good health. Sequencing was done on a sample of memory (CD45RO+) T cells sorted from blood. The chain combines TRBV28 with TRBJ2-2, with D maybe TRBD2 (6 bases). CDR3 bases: TGTGCCAGCAGTTCTTTTCGTGCGGGGAGGGGGGAGCTGTTTTTT. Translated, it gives CASSSFRAGRGELFF.